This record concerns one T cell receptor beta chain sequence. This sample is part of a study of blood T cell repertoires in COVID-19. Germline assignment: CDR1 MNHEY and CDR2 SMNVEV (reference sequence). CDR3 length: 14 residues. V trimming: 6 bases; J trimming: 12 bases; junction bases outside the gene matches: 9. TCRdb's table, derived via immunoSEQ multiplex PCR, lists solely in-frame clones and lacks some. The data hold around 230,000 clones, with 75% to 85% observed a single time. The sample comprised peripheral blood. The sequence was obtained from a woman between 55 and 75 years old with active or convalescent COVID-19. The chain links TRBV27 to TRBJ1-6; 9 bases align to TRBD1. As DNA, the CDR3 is TGTGCCAGCAGAACACAGGGGGCTCGGGAACCCCTCCACTTT. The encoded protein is CASRTQGAREPLHF.